The 16 T cell receptor beta chains below come from one sample, sequenced in a study of T cell responses to AZD1222 COVID-19 vaccine. The repertoire was sequenced with immunoSEQ multiplex PCR; TCRdb's copy has only in-frame clones and lacks some. This sample has about 64,000 clones, with approximately 90% found just once. The sample was peripheral blood, taken 28 days after the second dose of the MenACWY control vaccine. The receptor set was obtained from an adult who received the MenACWY meningococcal vaccine as a control.

The V and J genes are TRBV6-5 and TRBJ1-1; possible D gene TRBD1, 6 bases. Trimming shortened V by 5 bases and J by 3 bases, and 10 bases separated the two germline ends. This CDR3 comprises 13 residues. CDR1 is MNHEY, CDR2 SVGAGI, per germline. This CDR3 is CASSPQGYTEAFF. CDR3 coding DNA: TGTGCCAGCAGTCCGCAGGGGTACACTGAAGCTTTCTTT.

The J gene is TRBJ1-1, the V gene TRBV29-1; TRBD1 agrees at 7 bases. CDR3 size: 15 residues. Germline values: CDR1 SQVTM, CDR2 ANQGSEA. V shed 4 bases, J shed 0 bases, and the junction held 8 bases outside the gene matches. CDR3: CSVGQGVDMNTEAFF. In DNA, the CDR3 is TGCAGCGTTGGCCAGGGGGTGGACATGAACACTGAAGCTTTCTTT.

The chain couples TRBV19 to TRBJ2-3, with D hard to call. This CDR3 region has 20 residues. Looked up from germline, CDR1 is LNHDA and CDR2 is SQIVND (reference sequence). Between the trimmed V and J ends, which lost 3 bases and 2 bases, there was a span of 27 bases. CDR3: CASSIKKVHRYDGLTDTQYF. CDR3 nucleotide sequence: TGTGCCAGTAGTATTAAAAAAGTTCACAGATACGACGGCCTCACAGATACGCAGTATTTT. Full variable domain (missing parts from reference TRBV19 and TRBJ2-3): DGGITQSPKYLFRKEGQNVTLSCEQNLNHDAMYWYRQDPGQGLRLIYYSQIVNDFQKGDIAEGYSVSREKKESFPLTVTSAQKNPTAFYLCASSIKKVHRYDGLTDTQYFGPGTRLTVL.

The rearrangement links TRBV18 to TRBJ2-1; D gene ambiguous. This CDR3 spans 18 amino acids. In germline, CDR1 is KGHSH, CDR2 LQKENI. Trimming left V 3 bases short and J 0 bases short, with 18 bases between. In DNA form, the CDR3 reads TGTGCCAGCTCACCGCGGTCCGTCGGCAGAGACTCCTACAATGAGCAGTTCTTC. It specifies CASSPRSVGRDSYNEQFF.

This clone was counted a few times. J is TRBJ1-3 and V is TRBV5-1; no definite D call. The CDR3 length is 17 residues. The V end was cut by 0 bases, the J end by 0 bases, with 13 bases between. Germline V gives CDR1 SGHRS, CDR2 YFSETQ. The DNA for the CDR3 is TGCGCCAGCAGCTTGGACGTCCTTGGAAGCTCTGGAAACACCATATATTTT. Amino acid sequence: CASSLDVLGSSGNTIYF.

This chain connects TRBV27 to TRBJ1-5; TRBD1 might be the D (6 bases). In germline, CDR1 is MNHEY, CDR2 SMNVEV (reference sequence). CDR3 length equals 13 residues. Trimming removed 6 bases at V and 6 bases at J, with 12 bases between. CDR3 protein: CASRSNRVQPQHF. DNA for the CDR3: TGTGCCAGCAGGTCAAACAGGGTTCAGCCCCAGCATTTT.

This clone showed up just once. The CDR3 sequence: CASGMGATNEKLFF. The CDR3 coding sequence is TGCGCCAGCGGGATGGGTGCAACTAATGAAAAACTGTTTTTT. J is TRBJ1-4 and V is TRBV5-1; D unclear. This CDR3 spans 14 amino acids. The V gene's germline CDR1 is SGHRS and CDR2 YFSETQ. Trimming removed 7 bases from V and 0 bases from J, with 10 bases in between.

This clone has only one observation. The chain employs TRBV9 and TRBJ2-4, with TRBD1 matching over 9 bases. The germline V gene encodes CDR1 SGDLS and CDR2 YYNGEE. The junction had 3 bases not matched to a gene; V was cut back by 0 bases and J by 8 bases. The CDR3 is 14 residues long. The CDR3 DNA reads TGTGCCAGCAGCGTAGGGACAGGGGTAGACATTCAGTACTTC. Translation gives CASSVGTGVDIQYF.

This clone was observed a single time. This chain uses TRBV5-8 with TRBJ1-2; D remains unclear. V was cut by 3 bases and J by 0 bases, with 12 bases left in between. The germline gives CDR1 SGHTS, CDR2 YDEGEE. This CDR3 has 15 residues. The CDR3 reads CASSYLGSPNYGYTF. The CDR3 DNA sequence: TGTGCCAGCAGCTACCTGGGCAGCCCTAACTATGGCTACACCTTC.

This clone has just one count. V is TRBV28 and J is TRBJ2-1; D possibly corresponds to TRBD1 (6 bases). This CDR3 has 14 amino acids. Germline CDR1 reads MDHEN; CDR2 reads SYDVKM. Trimming shortened V by 7 bases and J by 6 bases, and 16 bases separated the two germline ends. The CDR3 DNA reads as TGTGCCAGCACCTTAGGGGGTAGGGGCAATGAGCAGTTCTTC. Its translation: CASTLGGRGNEQFF.

The chain combines TRBV27 with TRBJ2-2, with TRBD2 matching 7 bases. The V segment lost 7 bases and the J segment 3 bases; nucleotides outside the gene matches: 8. The CDR3 loop spans 15 amino acids. CDR1 is MNHEY, CDR2 SMNVEV, per germline (reference sequence). The CDR3 nucleotides are TGTGCCAGCAACCTAAGGGGAGGGGACACCGGGGAGCTGTTTTTT. It translates to CASNLRGGDTGELFF.

This clone appeared a few times. The rearrangement uses TRBV12-3 or TRBV12-4 and TRBJ2-2, with D uncertain. This CDR3 contains 11 residues. Trimming removed 4 bases from V and 6 bases from J, with 3 bases in between. This CDR3 reads CASSSPGELFF. CDR3 nucleotides: TGTGCCAGCAGTTCTCCCGGGGAGCTGTTTTTT.

This chain connects TRBV7-9 to TRBJ1-1; 7 bases fit TRBD1. Germline CDR1 and CDR2: SEHNR and FQNEAQ (reference sequence). The V segment lost 3 bases and the J segment 2 bases; nucleotides outside the gene matches: 3. The CDR3 has 14 amino acids. CDR3 residues: CASSFRDSNTEAFF. CDR3 DNA sequence: TGTGCCAGCAGCTTCCGGGACAGTAACACTGAAGCTTTCTTT.

The gene calls are TRBV30 and TRBJ2-7; 10 bases agree with TRBD1. Trimming took 4 bases from V and 6 from J; bases not matched to a gene: 12. CDR3 length equals 15 residues. The V gene's germline CDR1 is GTSNPN and CDR2 SVGIG (reference sequence). This chain's CDR3 is CAWTTWDRGVGEQYF. CDR3 DNA: TGTGCCTGGACTACCTGGGACAGGGGTGTTGGCGAGCAGTACTTC.

The chain links TRBV19 to TRBJ1-3, with no clear D. CDR1 and CDR2 (germline): LNHDA, SQIVND (reference sequence). Trimming removed 4 bases at V and 0 bases at J, with 13 bases between. CDR3 size: 16 residues. In DNA, the CDR3 is TGTGCCAGTAGTAATTACGGAGCCTTCTCTGGAAACACCATATATTTT. This codes for CASSNYGAFSGNTIYF.

The CDR3 region has the DNA TGCAGCGTCCGACTGGGGGGCGGACAGTACTTC. It yields the protein CSVRLGGGQYF. J is TRBJ2-7 and V is TRBV29-1; D possibly uses TRBD1 or TRBD2 (6 bases each). The CDR3 is 11 amino acids. V was cut by 6 bases and J by 10 bases, with 16 bases left in between. Per the germline V gene, CDR1 is SQVTM and CDR2 is ANQGSEA.